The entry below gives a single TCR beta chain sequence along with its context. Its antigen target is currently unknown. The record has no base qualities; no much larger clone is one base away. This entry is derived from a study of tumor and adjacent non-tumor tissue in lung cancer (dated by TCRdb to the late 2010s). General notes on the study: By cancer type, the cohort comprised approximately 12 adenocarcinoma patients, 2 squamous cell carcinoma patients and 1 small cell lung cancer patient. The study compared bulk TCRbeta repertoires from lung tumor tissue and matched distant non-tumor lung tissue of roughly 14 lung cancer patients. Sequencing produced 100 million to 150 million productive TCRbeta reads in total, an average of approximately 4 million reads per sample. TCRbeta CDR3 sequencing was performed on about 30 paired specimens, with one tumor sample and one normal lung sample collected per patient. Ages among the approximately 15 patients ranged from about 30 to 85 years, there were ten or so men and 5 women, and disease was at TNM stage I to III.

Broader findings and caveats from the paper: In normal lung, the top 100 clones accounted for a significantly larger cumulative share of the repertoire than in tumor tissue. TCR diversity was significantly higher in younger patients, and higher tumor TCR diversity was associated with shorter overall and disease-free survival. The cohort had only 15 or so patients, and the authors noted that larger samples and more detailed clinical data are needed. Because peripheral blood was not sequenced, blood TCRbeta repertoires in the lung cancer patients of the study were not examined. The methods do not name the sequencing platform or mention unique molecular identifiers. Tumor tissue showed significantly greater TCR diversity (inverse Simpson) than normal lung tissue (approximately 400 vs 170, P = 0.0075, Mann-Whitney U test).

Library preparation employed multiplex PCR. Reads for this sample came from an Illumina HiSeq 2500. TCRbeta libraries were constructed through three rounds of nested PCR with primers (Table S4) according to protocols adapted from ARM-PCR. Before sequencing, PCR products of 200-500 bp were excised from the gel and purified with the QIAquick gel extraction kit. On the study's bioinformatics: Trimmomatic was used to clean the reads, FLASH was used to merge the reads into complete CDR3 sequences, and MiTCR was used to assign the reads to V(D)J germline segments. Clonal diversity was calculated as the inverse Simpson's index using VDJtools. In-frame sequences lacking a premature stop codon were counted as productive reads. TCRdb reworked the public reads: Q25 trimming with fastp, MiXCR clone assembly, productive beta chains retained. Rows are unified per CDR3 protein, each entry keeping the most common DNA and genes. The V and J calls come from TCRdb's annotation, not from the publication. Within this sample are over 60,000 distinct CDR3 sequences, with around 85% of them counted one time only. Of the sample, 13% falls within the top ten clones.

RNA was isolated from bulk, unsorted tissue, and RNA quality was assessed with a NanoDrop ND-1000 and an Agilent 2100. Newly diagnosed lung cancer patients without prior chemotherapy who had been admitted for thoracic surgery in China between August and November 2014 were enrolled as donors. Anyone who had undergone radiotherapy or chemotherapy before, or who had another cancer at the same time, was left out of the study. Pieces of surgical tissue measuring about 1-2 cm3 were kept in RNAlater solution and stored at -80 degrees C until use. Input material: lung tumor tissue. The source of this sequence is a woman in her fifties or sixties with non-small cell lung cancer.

The nucleotides are TGCAGTACTGAGCCCAGGACAGGGGGCTACGAGCAGTACTTC. Its protein product is CSTEPRTGGYEQYF. The chain uses TRBV20-1 and TRBJ2-7; 10 of the junction bases match TRBD1. The germline V gene encodes CDR1 DFQATT and CDR2 SNEGSKA (reference sequence). Trimming takes 8 bases off V and 3 bases off J; junction bases not matched to a gene: 10. The CDR3 holds 14 amino acids from the cysteine to the phenylalanine. Here the CDR3 DNA is all that survives: 42 bases in frame from base 1.